This entry is about one T cell receptor beta chain. The repertoire was sequenced with immunoSEQ multiplex PCR; TCRdb's copy has only in-frame clones and lacks some. Of 130,000 or so clones listed, about 89% are singletons. The sample belongs to a study of control samples from healthy donors and cancer patients. The CDR3 has 15 amino acids. With 5 bases removed from V and 4 bases from J, the gap between germline ends came to 17 bases. Germline lookup yields CDR1 SGHAT and CDR2 FQNNGV. The specimen sequenced was blood. The rearrangement uses TRBV11-2 and TRBJ1-2, with no clear D. This TCR came from a man between 18 and 35 years old in good health. For the CDR3, the DNA is TGTGCCAGCAGCCCTCGTACATCCAGTTCCTATGGCTACACCTTC. It encodes CASSPRTSSSYGYTF.